These 10 T cell receptor beta chains share one sample of origin, sequenced in a study of response to subunit inactivated influenza vaccine. Each CDR3 protein is one row after TCRdb ran MiXCR on the RT-PCR reads. The table has hundreds of thousands of distinct CDR3 sequences, 14% seen once. This specimen consisted of PBMCs from blood, obtained approximately 15 days before vaccination. The origin of the receptors is a man aged 50-59 years who received an inactivated influenza vaccine.

The chain joins TRBV7-2 to TRBJ2-1; perhaps TRBD2 as D (6 bases). V shed 1 base and J shed 8 bases, with 12 bases lying between them. CDR1 and CDR2 from the germline V gene are SGHTA and FQGNSA. The CDR3 length is 14 residues. The CDR3 coding sequence is TGTGCCAGCAGCTTAGTCGACGGGAGAGATGAGCAGTTCTTC. Protein product: CASSLVDGRDEQFF.

This chain links TRBV24-1 with TRBJ2-7, with D possibly TRBD2 on 6 matching bases. Trimming removed 6 bases from V and 6 bases from J, with 11 bases in between. This CDR3 contains 12 residues. Germline values: CDR1 KGHDR, CDR2 SFDVKD. The chain's CDR3 is CATSSSGGEQYF. The CDR3 bases are TGTGCCACCAGTTCCTCCGGGGGCGAGCAGTACTTC.

Only one count was recorded for this clonotype. The V gene is TRBV7-2, the J gene TRBJ1-3; D possibly corresponds to TRBD1 (5 bases). V was pared by 5 bases and J by 2 bases, with 13 bases between. This CDR3 spans 15 amino acids. Germline V gene sequence: CDR1 SGHTA, CDR2 FQGNSA. Written as DNA, the CDR3 is TGTGCCAGCAGCCCGGGACGGGAGCCTGGAAACACCATATATTTT. Protein sequence: CASSPGREPGNTIYF.

J is TRBJ2-5 and V is TRBV6-1; D is uncertain. Germline CDR1 reads MNHNS; CDR2 reads SASEGT. V shed 0 bases and J shed 6 bases, with 11 bases lying between them. The CDR3 spans 14 residues. CDR3 sequence (DNA): TGTGCCAGCAGTGAAGCCTGGAAAGGGCAGACCCAGTACTTC. Protein product: CASSEAWKGQTQYF.

This clonotype was detected many times. This chain connects TRBV20-1 to TRBJ2-1, with TRBD2 matching 8 bases. The CDR3 length is 14 residues. J lost 3 bases, V lost 6 bases, and 7 bases had no gene match. Per germline, CDR1 DFQATT and CDR2 SNEGSKA (reference sequence). The CDR3 sequence: CSARTSRDYNEQFF. In DNA form, the CDR3 reads TGCAGTGCAAGGACTAGCAGAGACTACAATGAGCAGTTCTTC.

There are a few counts of this clonotype. This chain connects TRBV10-3 to TRBJ1-2, with D possibly being TRBD1 (6 bases). This CDR3 region has 16 residues. Trimming shortened V by 0 bases and J by 8 bases, and 19 bases separated the two germline ends. From germline, CDR1 is ENHRY and CDR2 SYGVKD. DNA for the CDR3: TGTGCCATCAGTGAGTCAGACAGGACGGCTGTATGGGGCTACACCTTC. Translation gives CAISESDRTAVWGYTF.

This chain uses TRBV7-3 with TRBJ2-7; a weak D match, TRBD1 (7 bases). The CDR3 is 13 amino acids. Trimming cost V 5 bases and J 10 bases, with 18 bases left between them. Looked up from germline, CDR1 is SGHTA and CDR2 is FQGTGA. CDR3 DNA: TGTGCCAGCAGCAAAACCCCAGGGGGGTACCAGTACTTC. It is translated as CASSKTPGGYQYF. Using reference TRBV7-3 and TRBJ2-7 for the parts outside the CDR3, the full variable domain is GAGVSQTPSNKVTEKGKYVELRCDPISGHTALYWYRQSLGQGPEFLIYFQGTGAADDSGLPNDRFFAVRPEGSVSTLKIQRTERGDSAVYLCASSKTPGGYQYFGPGTRLTVT.

This clonotype was counted many times. V gene TRBV5-6 combines with J gene TRBJ2-3; TRBD2 agrees at 7 bases. V lost 4 bases to trimming and J lost 14 bases; unmatched junction nucleotides: 19. This CDR3 contains 15 residues. Germline values: CDR1 SGHDT, CDR2 YYEEEE. The CDR3 bases are TGTGCCAGCAGCCCCATTTCAGGACTAGACGAGGGGTGGTATTTT. This encodes CASSPISGLDEGWYF.

This clonotype was found a few times. CDR3 region: CASSVSGSQETQYF. The DNA for the CDR3 is TGTGCCAGCAGCGTATCAGGGAGCCAAGAGACCCAGTACTTC. This chain links TRBV9 with TRBJ2-5; D tentatively fits TRBD1 or TRBD2 (5 bases each). This CDR3 is built from 14 residues. CDR1 is SGDLS and CDR2 is YYNGEE in the germline V gene. Trimming cost V 1 base and J 1 base, with 8 bases left between them.

The V gene is TRBV6-1, the J gene TRBJ2-2; 9 positions match TRBD2. Trimming at V came to 6 bases and at J to 1 base, leaving 3 bases not matched to a gene. CDR1 is MNHNS and CDR2 is SASEGT in the germline V gene. The CDR3 is 15 amino acids. CDR3 nucleotides: TGTGCCAGCAGAAAGACTAGCGGGAACACCGGGGAGCTGTTTTTT. Translating gives CASRKTSGNTGELFF.